The 27 T cell receptor beta chains below come from one sample, sequenced in a study of spatial heterogeneity in lung cancer. TCRdb ran MiXCR on the 5' RACE reads and lists one entry per CDR3 protein. This table has about 50,000 distinct CDR3 sequences, around 7% appearing once. Time point of the sample: blood at routine non-recurrence follow-up after resection. Whole RNA, isolated from tumor, nontumor lung or frozen PBMC, was sequenced without prior sorting. The starting material was PBMCs, obtained at follow-up. These receptors came from a female donor with early-stage non-small cell lung cancer.

The chain links TRBV7-2 to TRBJ2-1; the D gene is possibly TRBD1 (6 bases). This CDR3 is 15 amino acids long. Germline CDR1 SGHTA, CDR2 FQGNSA. Trimming removed 0 bases from V and 4 bases from J, with 10 bases in between. CDR3: CASSLAGAAYNEQFF. The CDR3 DNA reads as TGTGCCAGCAGCTTAGCGGGGGCGGCGTACAATGAGCAGTTCTTC.

A few counts support this clonotype. J is TRBJ2-3 and V is TRBV20-1, with D tentatively TRBD2 (7 bases). V gave up 3 bases and J gave up 5 bases, with 12 bases separating them. The CDR3 has 13 residues. Germline lookup yields CDR1 DFQATT and CDR2 SNEGSKA (reference sequence). The CDR3 sequence: CSARGGPKDTQYF. CDR3 nucleotide sequence: TGCAGTGCTAGGGGGGGGCCAAAAGATACGCAGTATTTT.

This chain links TRBV3-1 with TRBJ1-6; the D is unclear. The germline V gene has CDR1 LGHDT and CDR2 YNNKEL (reference sequence). This CDR3 has 14 residues. The V end lost 2 bases, the J end lost 8 bases, and 10 bases lay between the germline ends. DNA of the CDR3: TGTGCCAGCAGCCAACGAGGACGGGATTCACCCCTCCACTTT. Protein sequence: CASSQRGRDSPLHF. The full variable domain, with the rest looked up from reference TRBV3-1 and TRBJ1-6, is DTAVSQTPKYLVTQMGNDKSIKCEQNLGHDTMYWYKQDSKKFLKIMFSYNNKELIINETVPNRFSPKSPDKAHLNLHINSLELGDSAVYFCASSQRGRDSPLHFGNGTRLTVT.

This clonotype showed up just a few times. The chain recombines TRBV19 with TRBJ2-3; TRBD1 aligns across 10 bases. After removal of 4 bases from V and 4 bases from J, the junction contained 5 bases not matched to a gene. This CDR3 has 15 amino acids. The V gene's germline CDR1 is LNHDA and CDR2 SQIVND (reference sequence). CDR3 nucleotides: TGTGCCAGTAGTAAGACAGGGGGCGGCCCAGATACGCAGTATTTT. It yields the protein CASSKTGGGPDTQYF.

The chain recombines TRBV27 with TRBJ2-1; 9 bases match TRBD2. The CDR3 loop spans 15 amino acids. Trimming removed 3 bases from V and 6 bases from J; junction bases left unmatched: 6. Germline assignment: CDR1 MNHEY and CDR2 SMNVEV (reference sequence). In DNA, the CDR3 is TGTGCCAGCAGTTTTAGCGGGGGCGTTGTCAATGAGCAGTTCTTC. Translation gives CASSFSGGVVNEQFF.

The chain couples TRBV4-1 to TRBJ1-3; 7 positions match TRBD1. CDR3 length: 17 residues. In germline, CDR1 is MGHRA, CDR2 YSYEKL. The V and J ends lost 3 bases and 0 bases, in that order; junction bases with no gene match: 8. The CDR3 loop is CASSQPTGIFSGNTIYF. CDR3 nucleotides: TGCGCCAGCAGCCAGCCGACAGGGATCTTCTCTGGAAACACCATATATTTT.

This clonotype was detected ten times or more. The V and J genes are TRBV6-5 and TRBJ1-4; D not resolved. V was clipped by 8 bases and J by 6 bases, with 10 bases between them. This CDR3 region has 12 residues. Germline CDR1 reads MNHEY; CDR2 reads SVGAGI. CDR3 sequence: CASGRGDEKLFF. The CDR3 DNA sequence: TGTGCCAGCGGTCGGGGAGATGAAAAACTGTTTTTT.

This clonotype was counted between two and nine times. This chain joins TRBV30 and TRBJ2-2; D perhaps matches TRBD2 (7 bases). Looked up from germline, CDR1 is GTSNPN and CDR2 is SVGIG (reference sequence). CDR3 size: 13 residues. Trimming stripped 6 bases from V and 6 bases from J, with 14 bases between. Written as DNA, the CDR3 is TGTGCCTGCAACCTCGGGGGGCCCGGGGAGCTGTTTTTT. It codes for CACNLGGPGELFF.

The chain joins TRBV5-4 to TRBJ1-6; 7 bases match TRBD1. Losses at the gene ends were 4 bases for V and 5 bases for J; bases not matched to a gene: 6. The CDR3 runs 15 residues. CDR1 and CDR2 (germline): SGHNT, YYREEE (reference sequence). As DNA, the CDR3 is TGTGCCAGCAGCCACGACAGGGCGGATAATTCACCCCTCCACTTT. It codes for CASSHDRADNSPLHF.

The table lists this clonotype with a few counts. The V call is TRBV20-1, the J call TRBJ2-7; D is ambiguous. Deletions cut 7 bases from V and 0 bases from J, with 10 bases between. The CDR3 covers 12 residues. CDR1 is DFQATT and CDR2 is SNEGSKA in the germline V gene (reference sequence). Here the CDR3 DNA reads TGCAGTGTGGTGGTAAGCTCCTACGAGCAGTACTTC. It translates to CSVVVSSYEQYF.

This clonotype was picked up many times. The V call is TRBV18, the J call TRBJ2-2; D could derive from TRBD1 or TRBD2 (5 bases each). The germline V gene has CDR1 KGHSH and CDR2 LQKENI. This CDR3 spans 16 amino acids. V dropped 3 bases and J dropped 3 bases, with 14 bases sitting between them. DNA of the CDR3: TGTGCCAGCTCACCCCGAGCCCTGGGGGACACCGGGGAGCTGTTTTTT. It translates to CASSPRALGDTGELFF.

This rearrangement joins TRBV11-2 to TRBJ2-1; TRBD2 is a possible D gene (6 bases). Germline CDR1 SGHAT, CDR2 FQNNGV. The CDR3 totals 14 residues. Trimming took off 0 bases at V and 12 bases at J, with 15 bases between the two ends. The CDR3 loop reads CASSLDQSGVGQFF. The CDR3 DNA is TGTGCCAGCAGCTTAGATCAATCGGGGGTAGGGCAGTTCTTC.

This clonotype was seen just once. With a much larger clone just one base away, this may be a read error. The chain has TRBV11-2 and TRBJ2-7; D is possibly TRBD1 (5 bases). This CDR3 has 17 residues. Per the germline V gene, CDR1 is SGHAT and CDR2 is FQNNGV. Trimming stripped 4 bases from V and 2 bases from J, with 21 bases between. The CDR3 DNA follows: TGTGCCAGCAGCTCCCAAAAAGGGGCCCTACGGGCCTACGAGCAGTACTTC. This codes for CASSSQKGALRAYEQYF.

The gene calls are TRBV3-1 and TRBJ2-7; D might be TRBD1 or TRBD2, each matching 6 bases. This CDR3 has 17 amino acids. The germline V gene has CDR1 LGHDT and CDR2 YNNKEL (reference sequence). Trimming cost V 0 bases and J 6 bases, with 21 bases left between them. CDR3 amino acids: CASSQDAVVRGGSEQYF. The DNA for the CDR3 is TGTGCCAGCAGCCAAGACGCGGTGGTCAGGGGAGGTAGCGAGCAGTACTTC.

This clonotype occurred many times. The chain links TRBV5-1 to TRBJ2-1, with 7 positions matching TRBD1. The junction had 5 bases not matched to a gene; V was cut back by 7 bases and J by 13 bases. The CDR3 is 10 residues long. Germline V gene lookup returns CDR1 SGHRS and CDR2 YFSETQ. The CDR3 here is CASGGTEQFF. CDR3 DNA sequence: TGCGCCAGCGGTGGGACAGAACAGTTCTTC.

This clonotype was picked up a small number of times. The chain joins TRBV4-3 to TRBJ1-1; a weak D match, TRBD1 (6 bases). Germline loops: CDR1 LGHNA, CDR2 YSLEER. The CDR3 loop spans 13 amino acids. V was cut by 6 bases and J by 0 bases, with 8 bases left in between. The CDR3 protein is CASRQGLNTEAFF. CDR3 sequence (DNA): TGCGCCAGCAGACAGGGTTTGAACACTGAAGCTTTCTTT.

This clonotype was counted many times. The J gene is TRBJ1-3, the V gene TRBV29-1; TRBD1 aligns across 10 bases. Germline lookup yields CDR1 SQVTM and CDR2 ANQGSEA. There are 13 residues in the CDR3. J lost 7 bases, V lost 6 bases, and 6 bases had no gene match. CDR3: CSVRDRGMNTIYF. CDR3 in DNA: TGCAGCGTAAGGGACAGGGGAATGAACACCATATATTTT.

Notes on this clonotype: This CDR3 is missing its conserved last phenylalanine or tryptophan, likely due to a read error. The CDR3, as DNA: TGCGCCAGCAGCCAAGACGCACCATCCACAGATACGCAGTATCTT. Residues: CASSQDAPSTDTQYL. V is TRBV4-3 and J is TRBJ2-3; D is unresolved. With 0 bases removed from V and 2 bases from J, the gap between germline ends came to 9 bases. The germline CDR1 and CDR2 sequences are LGHNA and YSLEER. This CDR3 region has 15 residues.

This clonotype has just a few counts. The V gene is TRBV7-6, the J gene TRBJ1-2; no reliable D call. Germline V gene sequence: CDR1 SGHVS, CDR2 FNYEAQ. The CDR3 consists of 13 residues. V was clipped by 5 bases and J by 2 bases, with 9 bases between them. In nucleotides, the CDR3 is TGTGCCAGCAGCCAAGAAGGCAACTATGGCTACACCTTC. Translated: CASSQEGNYGYTF.

This clonotype was recorded at least ten times. This rearrangement joins TRBV5-5 to TRBJ1-5, with D maybe TRBD1 (5 bases). CDR3 length: 16 residues. CDR1 and CDR2 from the germline V gene are SGHKS and YYEKEE (reference sequence). Deletions cut 2 bases from V and 0 bases from J, with 12 bases between. CDR3 residues: CASSFRYRNSNQPQHF. CDR3 in DNA: TGTGCCAGCAGCTTCAGATACAGGAATAGCAATCAGCCCCAGCATTTT. Together with reference TRBV5-5 and TRBJ1-5, the CDR3 gives the full variable domain: DAGVTQSPTHLIKTRGQQVTLRCSPISGHKSVSWYQQVLGQGPQFIFQYYEKEERGRGNFPDRFSARQFPNYSSELNVNALLLGDSALYLCASSFRYRNSNQPQHFGDGTRLSIL.

This clonotype was counted many times. The gene calls are TRBV5-4 and TRBJ2-2; D unclear. The CDR3 runs 13 residues. Trimming stripped 4 bases from V and 6 bases from J, with 10 bases between. CDR1 and CDR2 (germline): SGHNT, YYREEE (reference sequence). CDR3 protein: CASSIDLSGELFF. The CDR3 region has the DNA TGTGCCAGCAGCATCGATTTATCCGGGGAGCTGTTTTTT. The full variable domain, with the rest looked up from reference TRBV5-4 and TRBJ2-2, is ETGVTQSPTHLIKTRGQQVTLRCSSQSGHNTVSWYQQALGQGPQFIFQYYREEENGRGNFPPRFSGLQFPNYSSELNVNALELDDSALYLCASSIDLSGELFFGEGSRLTVL.

At least ten counts were recorded for this clonotype. The chain employs TRBV5-1 and TRBJ1-2, with a tentative D call TRBD1 (6 bases). V lost 1 base to trimming and J lost 7 bases, with 14 bases between them. CDR1 is SGHRS, CDR2 YFSETQ, per germline. This CDR3 is 14 amino acids long. DNA for the CDR3: TGCGCCAGCAGCTTGAAGGGGGGAGACTCTGGCTACACCTTC. Protein sequence: CASSLKGGDSGYTF. Supplemented by reference TRBV5-1 and TRBJ1-2, the full variable domain reads KAGVTQTPRYLIKTRGQQVTLSCSPISGHRSVSWYQQTPGQGLQFLFEYFSETQRNKGNFPGRFSGRQFSNSRSEMNVSTLELGDSALYLCASSLKGGDSGYTFGSGTRLTVV.

This clonotype was detected only a few times. The CDR3 DNA is TGTGCCAGCAGCCCTCTAAATTCACCCCTCCACTTT. Residues: CASSPLNSPLHF. V is TRBV3-1 and J is TRBJ1-6; D is unresolved. The CDR3 length is 12 residues. Germline CDR1 reads LGHDT; CDR2 reads YNNKEL (reference sequence). V lost 4 bases and J lost 7, with 5 bases in between.

This clonotype was found a few times. The chain employs TRBV6-1 and TRBJ2-3; 11 nucleotides match TRBD2. Germline V gene sequence: CDR1 MNHNS, CDR2 SASEGT. V was clipped by 8 bases and J by 1 base; unmatched bases: 5. This CDR3 region has 15 residues. The CDR3 loop reads CASAGTSGRTDTQYF. The CDR3 nucleotides are TGTGCCAGCGCGGGGACTAGCGGACGCACAGATACGCAGTATTTT.

This clonotype turned up a few times. This chain connects TRBV7-9 to TRBJ2-3, with D unclear. The CDR3 runs to 14 residues. Trimming cost V 4 bases and J 2 bases, with 10 bases left between them. Germline-derived CDR1 and CDR2 are SEHNR and FQNEAQ (reference sequence). The CDR3 DNA is TGTGCCAGCAGCTCCGTAGAACCCACAGATACGCAGTATTTT. Its protein is CASSSVEPTDTQYF. Looking up the rest from reference TRBV7-9 and TRBJ2-3 gives the full variable domain: DTGVSQNPRHKITKRGQNVTFRCDPISEHNRLYWYRQTLGQGPEFLTYFQNEAQLEKSRLLSDRFSAERPKGSFSTLEIQRTEQGDSAMYLCASSSVEPTDTQYFGPGTRLTVL.

V gene TRBV20-1 combines with J gene TRBJ1-4; TRBD1 might be the D (5 bases). V was clipped by 1 base and J by 3 bases, with 12 bases between them. From germline, CDR1 is DFQATT and CDR2 SNEGSKA (reference sequence). This CDR3 spans 15 amino acids. CDR3 coding DNA: TGCAGTGCTAGAGCTTCGTGGGGGTCTAATGAAAAACTGTTTTTT. Amino acid sequence: CSARASWGSNEKLFF.

The table lists this clonotype with many counts. The chain combines TRBV7-9 with TRBJ2-7; 7 positions match TRBD1. The germline V gene has CDR1 SEHNR and CDR2 FQNEAQ (reference sequence). This CDR3 is built from 15 residues. Trimming cost V 4 bases and J 0 bases; bases outside gene matches: 6. The CDR3 nucleotides are TGTGCCAGCAGCTCTCCTCGGGACAGCTCCTACGAGCAGTACTTC. Encoded protein: CASSSPRDSSYEQYF.